This T cell receptor beta chain was found in a study of T cell responses to AZD1222 COVID-19 vaccine. Study results and caveats: The donor cohort was predominantly white British with a female majority, and clonal diversity may have been underestimated. Vaccine-associated CD4 TCRs spanned spike, dominant at 160-218 and 743-854. Nearly half of spike-specific TCRs reportedly target unmutated variant regions. Seropositive status at baseline applied to only a handful of AZD1222 recipients.

Regarding this clone: The antigen remains undetermined. The sample contains more than one DNA sequence encoding this CDR3.

This CDR3 has 12 amino acids. The V and J ends lost 6 bases and 1 base respectively, with 9 bases between them. CDR1 is SQVTM, CDR2 ANQGSEA, per germline. The method was immunoSEQ multiplex PCR; TCRdb's version includes in-frame clones alone and lacks a portion of them. The sample records about 60,000 clones, about 93% being singletons. The TCR comes from an adult who received the MenACWY meningococcal vaccine as a control. The V gene is TRBV29-1, the J gene TRBJ1-1, with D perhaps matching TRBD1 (6 bases). The starting material was peripheral blood, obtained 28 days after the second dose of the MenACWY control vaccine. CDR3 sequence reads: CSVGGQNTEAFF. The CDR3 DNA sequence: TGCAGCGTGGGGGGACAGAACACTGAAGCTTTCTTT.